What follows are 5 T cell receptor beta chains derived from one specimen sequenced in a study of T cells expressing NK-cell markers. TCRdb reworked the 5' RACE reads into one entry per CDR3 protein, no DNA. Its table records roughly 430,000 distinct CDR3 sequences. Specimen: blood T cells: a sorted CD56 or NKG2C T cell subset, CD4+ or CD8+ T cells, or bulk PBMC T cells (not recorded which). These receptors came from a woman between 18 and 69 years old in good health.

The chain has TRBV12-3 or TRBV12-4 and TRBJ1-2. This CDR3 has 13 residues. CDR3 residues: CASSSSGIYGYTF.

The chain joins TRBV12-3 or TRBV12-4 to TRBJ2-1. The CDR3 is 11 amino acids. The CDR3: CGVSSYNEQFF.

The chain combines TRBV20-1 with TRBJ2-1; TCRdb lists TRBD2, though no DNA is available to test this call. The germline V gene encodes CDR1 DFQATT and CDR2 SNEGSKA (reference sequence). The CDR3 runs 13 residues. This chain's CDR3 is CSGLAGPHNEQFF.

The V and J genes are TRBV5-1 and TRBJ2-2. CDR1 and CDR2 from the germline V gene are SGHRS and YFSETQ. The CDR3 has 15 amino acids. The CDR3 is CASSLDPGGTGELFF.

The chain uses TRBV20-1 and TRBJ2-7; TCRdb returns TRBD1, unconfirmable since there is no DNA. This CDR3 is built from 14 residues. Germline CDR1 and CDR2: DFQATT and SNEGSKA (reference sequence). CDR3 loop: CSALQGALSYEQYF.